This TCR beta chain appears in the sequencing data of a study of blood T cell repertoires in COVID-19. Between the trimmed V and J ends, which lost 3 bases and 4 bases, there was a span of 16 bases. The CDR3 spans 16 residues. The V gene's germline CDR1 is LNHDA and CDR2 SQIVND (reference sequence). Profiling relied on immunoSEQ multiplex PCR, and the TCRdb table lists in-frame clones only, not all of them. The sample lists roughly 200,000 clones; roughly 80% were seen once. Sequenced: peripheral blood. This chain connects TRBV19 to TRBJ1-5, with a tentative D call TRBD1 (6 bases). The source of this sequence is a woman aged 80 or older with acute or convalescent COVID-19. The chain's CDR3 is CASSINSGQGNQPQHF. CDR3 sequence (DNA): TGTGCCAGTAGTATTAATTCGGGACAAGGAAATCAGCCCCAGCATTTT.